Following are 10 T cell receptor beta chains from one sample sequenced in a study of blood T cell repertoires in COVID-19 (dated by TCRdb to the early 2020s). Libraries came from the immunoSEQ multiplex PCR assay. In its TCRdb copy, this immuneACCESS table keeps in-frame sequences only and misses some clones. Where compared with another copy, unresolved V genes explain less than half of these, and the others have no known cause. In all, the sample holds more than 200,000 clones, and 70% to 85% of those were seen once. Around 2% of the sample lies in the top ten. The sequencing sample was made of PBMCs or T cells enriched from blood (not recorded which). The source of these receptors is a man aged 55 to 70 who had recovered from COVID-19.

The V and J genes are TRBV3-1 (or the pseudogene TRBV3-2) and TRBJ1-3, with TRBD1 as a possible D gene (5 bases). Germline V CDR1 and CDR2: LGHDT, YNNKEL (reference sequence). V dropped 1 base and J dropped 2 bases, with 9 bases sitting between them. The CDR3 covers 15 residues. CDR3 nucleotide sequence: TGTGCCAGCAGCCAAGCAGGGATCGCTGGAAACACCATATATTTT. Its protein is CASSQAGIAGNTIYF.

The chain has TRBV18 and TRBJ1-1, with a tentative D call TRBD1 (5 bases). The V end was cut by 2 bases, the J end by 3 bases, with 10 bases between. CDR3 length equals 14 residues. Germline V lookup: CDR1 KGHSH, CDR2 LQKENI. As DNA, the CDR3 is TGTGCCAGCTCACCATTAGGGGTACACACTGAAGCTTTCTTT. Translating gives CASSPLGVHTEAFF.

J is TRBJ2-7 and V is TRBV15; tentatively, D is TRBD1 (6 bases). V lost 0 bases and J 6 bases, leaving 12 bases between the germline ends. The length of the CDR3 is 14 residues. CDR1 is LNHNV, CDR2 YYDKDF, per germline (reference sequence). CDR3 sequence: CATSRDRGFTEQYF. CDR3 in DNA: TGTGCCACCAGCAGAGACAGGGGATTTACCGAGCAGTACTTC. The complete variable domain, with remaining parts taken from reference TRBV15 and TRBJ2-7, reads DAMVIQNPRYQVTQFGKPVTLSCSQTLNHNVMYWYQQKSSQAPKLLFHYYDKDFNNEADTPDNFQSRRPNTSFCFLDIRSPGLGDTAMYLCATSRDRGFTEQYFGPGTRLTVT.

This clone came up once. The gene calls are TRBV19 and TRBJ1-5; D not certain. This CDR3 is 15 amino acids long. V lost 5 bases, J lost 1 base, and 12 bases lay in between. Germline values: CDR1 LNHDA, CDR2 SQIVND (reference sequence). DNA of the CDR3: TGTGCCAGTAGTGGTGGTCTATTGAGCAATCAGCCCCAGCATTTT. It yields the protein CASSGGLLSNQPQHF. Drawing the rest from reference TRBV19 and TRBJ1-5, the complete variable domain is DGGITQSPKYLFRKEGQNVTLSCEQNLNHDAMYWYRQDPGQGLRLIYYSQIVNDFQKGDIAEGYSVSREKKESFPLTVTSAQKNPTAFYLCASSGGLLSNQPQHFGDGTRLSIL.

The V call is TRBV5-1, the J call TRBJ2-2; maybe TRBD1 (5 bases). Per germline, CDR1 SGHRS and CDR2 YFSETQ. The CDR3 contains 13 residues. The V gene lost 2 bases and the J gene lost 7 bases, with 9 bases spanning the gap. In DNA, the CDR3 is TGCGCCAGCAGCTTAGGGGTTGACGGGGAGCTGTTTTTT. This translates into CASSLGVDGELFF.

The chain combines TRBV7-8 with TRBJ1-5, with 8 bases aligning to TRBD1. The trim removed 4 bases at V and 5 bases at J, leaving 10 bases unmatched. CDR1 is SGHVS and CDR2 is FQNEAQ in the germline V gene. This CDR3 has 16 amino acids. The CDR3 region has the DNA TGTGCCAGCAGCTCCGGACTGCAGGGGGCCTATCAGCCCCAGCATTTT. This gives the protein CASSSGLQGAYQPQHF.

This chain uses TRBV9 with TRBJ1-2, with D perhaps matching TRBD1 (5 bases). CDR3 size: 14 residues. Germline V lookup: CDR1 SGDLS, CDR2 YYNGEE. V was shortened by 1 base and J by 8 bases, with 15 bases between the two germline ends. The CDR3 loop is CASSVSQVTFGYTF. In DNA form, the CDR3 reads TGTGCCAGCAGCGTATCACAGGTGACCTTCGGCTACACCTTC.

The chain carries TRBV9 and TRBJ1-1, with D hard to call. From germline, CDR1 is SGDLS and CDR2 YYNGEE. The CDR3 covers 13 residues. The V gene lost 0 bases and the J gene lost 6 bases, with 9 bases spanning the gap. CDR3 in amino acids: CASSVVDRAEAFF. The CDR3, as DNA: TGTGCCAGCAGCGTAGTGGATCGGGCTGAAGCTTTCTTT.

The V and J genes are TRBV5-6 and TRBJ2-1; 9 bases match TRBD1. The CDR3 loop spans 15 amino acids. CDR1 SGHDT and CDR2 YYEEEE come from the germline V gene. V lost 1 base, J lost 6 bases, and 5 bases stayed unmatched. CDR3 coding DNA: TGTGCCAGCAGCTTGTTGGGGACAGGGAGCAATGAGCAGTTCTTC. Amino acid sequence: CASSLLGTGSNEQFF.

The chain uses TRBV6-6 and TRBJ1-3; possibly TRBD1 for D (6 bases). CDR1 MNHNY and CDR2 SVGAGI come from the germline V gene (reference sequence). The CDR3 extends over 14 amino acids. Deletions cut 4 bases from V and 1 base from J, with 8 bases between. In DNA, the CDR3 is TGTGCCAGCAGTTGGACAGTTTCTGGAAACACCATATATTTT. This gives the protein CASSWTVSGNTIYF.